A selection of T cell receptor beta chains follows, all from one sample in a study of T cell repertoires in cytomegalovirus infection. In TCRdb, the reads were re-called with MiXCR into one record per CDR3 protein. The data show some 300,000 distinct CDR3 sequences, roughly 13% seen once. What was sequenced was PBMCs. The source of these receptors is a human donor in good health (CMV status not recorded). Some clones in this sample may be carry-over from other donors' samples. The conserved cysteine and the conserved F or W are not part of the CDR3 here. A D gene is named only where the DNA matches it firmly.

J: TRBJ1-1
V: TRBV7-6
D: TRBD1
CDR3: ASSQGGTNTEAF

J: TRBJ2-6
V: TRBV7-2
D: TRBD1
CDR3: ASSPLDRVVAGANVLT

J: TRBJ2-2
V: TRBV7-2
D: TRBD2
CDR3: ASRSGGGRRELF

J: TRBJ1-5
V: TRBV15
D: TRBD1
CDR3: ATSAGGYSNQPQH

J: TRBJ2-7
V: TRBV20-1
D: NA
CDR3: SARARGHASYEQY

J: TRBJ1-2
V: TRBV12-3/TRBV12-4
D: NA
CDR3: ASQGPNYGYT

J: TRBJ1-1
V: TRBV7-9
D: NA
CDR3: ASTPTGEAF

J: TRBJ1-1
V: TRBV5-6
D: NA
CDR3: ASSLPENTEAF

J: TRBJ1-2
V: TRBV5-1
D: TRBD1
CDR3: ASSPVDRNYGYT

J: TRBJ1-2
V: TRBV7-2
D: TRBD1
CDR3: ASSLAPGQGVKGYT

J: TRBJ2-7
V: TRBV7-2
D: NA
CDR3: ASSLDAGYEQY

J: TRBJ2-2
V: TRBV7-6
D: NA
CDR3: ASSRLGEAGELF

J: TRBJ2-5
V: TRBV28
D: NA
CDR3: ASSLGTGDWYQETQY

J: TRBJ2-2
V: TRBV10-3
D: TRBD2
CDR3: AITDSGGNTGELF

J: TRBJ1-5
V: TRBV28
D: NA
CDR3: ASSSVSYNQPQH

J: TRBJ2-5
V: TRBV7-9
D: TRBD2
CDR3: ASSSALAVEETQY

J: TRBJ2-7
V: TRBV20-1
D: TRBD1
CDR3: SARPTSGGRLYEQY

J: TRBJ2-7
V: TRBV6-5
D: TRBD2
CDR3: ASSYGTSGPYEQY

J: TRBJ2-7
V: TRBV6-6
D: NA
CDR3: ASSPHAGTGAYEQY

J: TRBJ2-5
V: TRBV4-1
D: NA
CDR3: ASSRGGPQY

J: TRBJ2-3
V: TRBV12-3/TRBV12-4
D: NA
CDR3: ASRSTKGKDTQY

J: TRBJ2-7
V: TRBV15
D: TRBD2
CDR3: ATSREAGGSYEQY

J: TRBJ2-3
V: TRBV20-1
D: TRBD2
CDR3: SAGEGGRGGDTQY

J: TRBJ2-2
V: TRBV25-1
D: NA
CDR3: ASSESVIGRQTGELF

J: TRBJ2-7
V: TRBV6-2/TRBV6-3
D: NA
CDR3: ASTRAGNEYEQY

J: TRBJ1-2
V: TRBV7-2
D: NA
CDR3: ASSLQRGGGYT

J: TRBJ2-5
V: TRBV14
D: NA
CDR3: ASSQGQAGRGETQY

J: TRBJ2-2
V: TRBV5-1
D: NA
CDR3: ASTAPGIGTGELF

J: TRBJ1-1
V: TRBV7-3
D: NA
CDR3: ASSHGGGTTEAF

J: TRBJ2-7
V: TRBV2
D: TRBD1
CDR3: ASRRDSAGQY

J: TRBJ2-1
V: TRBV2
D: TRBD2
CDR3: ASKVAGAYNEQF

J: TRBJ1-1
V: TRBV6-6
D: TRBD1
CDR3: ASSYPETGLNTEAF

J: TRBJ1-5
V: TRBV7-2
D: NA
CDR3: ASSLGYNQPQH

J: TRBJ2-7
V: TRBV28
D: TRBD2
CDR3: ASSLSGRFSYEQY

J: TRBJ2-1
V: TRBV27
D: NA
CDR3: ASSPRGGFRNEQF

J: TRBJ2-7
V: TRBV20-1
D: TRBD2
CDR3: SARVAEAGGFYEQY

J: TRBJ2-5
V: TRBV4-1
D: TRBD2
CDR3: ASSNTASGGGLRETQY

J: TRBJ1-1
V: TRBV5-1
D: NA
CDR3: ASSLEDRIPEAF

J: TRBJ1-5
V: TRBV12-3/TRBV12-4
D: NA
CDR3: ASSYGNQPQH

J: TRBJ1-4
V: TRBV20-1
D: TRBD1
CDR3: SASSNTRDRGFPTNEKLF

J: TRBJ2-7
V: TRBV11-1
D: NA
CDR3: ASSLANYEQY

J: TRBJ2-1
V: TRBV7-2
D: NA
CDR3: ASSQTPGHAIYNEQF

J: TRBJ2-2
V: TRBV2
D: NA
CDR3: ASRQNTGELF

J: TRBJ2-3
V: TRBV20-1
D: TRBD2
CDR3: SARDPGASGRGDTQY

J: TRBJ1-1
V: TRBV7-9
D: NA
CDR3: ASSLGLGMTEAF

J: TRBJ2-7
V: TRBV6-2/TRBV6-3
D: TRBD1
CDR3: ASSYSVQGARQY

J: TRBJ1-2
V: TRBV7-2
D: NA
CDR3: ASSPTPTGTYGYT

J: TRBJ1-2
V: TRBV7-8
D: NA
CDR3: ASSRGGARDYGYT

J: TRBJ1-2
V: TRBV10-3
D: NA
CDR3: AITVDRHYHGYT

J: TRBJ1-1
V: TRBV20-1
D: TRBD1
CDR3: SASIPGGTEAF

J: TRBJ1-2
V: TRBV7-8
D: NA
CDR3: ASSPGHEGYT

J: TRBJ2-1
V: TRBV11-3
D: NA
CDR3: ASSLDRGNYNEQF

J: TRBJ2-3
V: TRBV9
D: TRBD2
CDR3: ASSVAGLAVTDTQY

J: TRBJ1-2
V: TRBV7-9
D: NA
CDR3: ASSLGGQALARRGYT